What follows describes a single T cell receptor (beta chain). V gave up 2 bases and J gave up 8 bases, with 14 bases separating them. Germline CDR1 reads MNHNY; CDR2 reads SVGAGI (reference sequence). The CDR3 covers 14 residues. The data originate from a study of T cell changes during pregnancy in multiple sclerosis. TCRdb's table, derived via immunoSEQ multiplex PCR, lists solely in-frame clones and lacks some. The sample carries 40,000 to 55,000 clones, about nine tenths recorded once. The chain links TRBV6-6 to TRBJ2-3; D remains unclear. The sequence came from a female donor with multiple sclerosis, enrolled in a pregnancy study. Sequencing used CD4+ T cells from peripheral blood mononuclear cells, obtained in the third trimester of pregnancy. The CDR3 region has the DNA TGTGCCAGCAGTTACAACCCTGCGATTGTTACGCAGTATTTT. It translates to CASSYNPAIVTQYF.